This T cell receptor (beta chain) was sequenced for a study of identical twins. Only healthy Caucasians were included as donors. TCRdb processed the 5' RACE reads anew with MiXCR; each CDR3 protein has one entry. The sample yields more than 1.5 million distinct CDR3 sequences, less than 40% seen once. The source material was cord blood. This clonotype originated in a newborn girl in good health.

The CDR3 region has the DNA TGCAGTGCTAAGTCTCTAGCGGGGGCGAACACAGATACGCAGTATTTT. Translated: CSAKSLAGANTDTQYF. This chain uses TRBV20-1 with TRBJ2-3, with 10 bases that match TRBD2. J was trimmed by 2 bases and V by 4 bases; bases with no gene match: 9. Germline V CDR1 and CDR2: DFQATT, SNEGSKA (reference sequence). The CDR3 totals 16 residues.